These T cell receptor beta chains were read from a single sample in a study of cytomegalovirus exposure and HLA in healthy donors. The method was immunoSEQ multiplex PCR; TCRdb's version includes in-frame clones alone and lacks a portion of them. The sample consists of more than 100,000 clones, approximately 64% of them appearing once. Sequenced sample: PBMCs. These receptors were taken from a woman aged 40 to 50 in good health and CMV-seronegative. Both conserved end residues are part of each CDR3. D genes are given only for firm matches. Not all rows give a size; the values are once, few, many and, for expanded clones, a class.

clone_size d_call j_call v_call cdr3_nt cdr3_aa
NA TRBD2 TRBJ2-2 TRBV9 TGTGCCAGCAGCGCAGTAGCGGGGGGGGGAACCGGGGAGCTGTTTTTT CASSAVAGGGTGELFF
few TRBD1 TRBJ1-6 TRBV29-1 TGCAGCCCTGTCCCGGGACAGGGGTATTCACCCCTCCACTTT CSPVPGQGYSPLHF
few TRBD2 TRBJ2-1 TRBV30 TGTGCCTGGAGTGGCTCCGGGACTAGCGGGGGGTTGTACAATGAGCAGTTCTTC CAWSGSGTSGGLYNEQFF
NA NA TRBJ1-3 TRBV7-9 TGTGCCAGCAGCCCCGCTGGGCTCAGCTCTGGAAACACCATATATTTT CASSPAGLSSGNTIYF
few TRBD1 TRBJ1-6 TRBV7-2 TGTGCCAGCAGCGCCTGGACAGGGGGAAATAATTCACCCCTCCACTTT CASSAWTGGNNSPLHF
NA NA TRBJ2-3 TRBV7-2 TGTGCCAGCAGCCCCGGACTGCCTAGCACAGATACGCAGTATTTT CASSPGLPSTDTQYF
NA NA TRBJ2-2 TRBV5-1 TGCGCCAGCAGCTTGGAGGGACTTAAGAACACCGGGGAGCTGTTTTTT CASSLEGLKNTGELFF
NA TRBD1 TRBJ2-3 TRBV5-1 TGCGCCAGCAGCTTGGCCGGACAGGGCGTGGGAGATACGCAGTATTTT CASSLAGQGVGDTQYF
few NA TRBJ1-1 TRBV7-3 TGTGCCAGCAGCCCGGGGGAAAGTAGGAAAGCTTTCTTT CASSPGESRKAFF
NA TRBD1 TRBJ2-7 TRBV27 TGTGCCAGCAGTTTGGCGGGACAGGGCCACTGGGAGCAGTACTTC CASSLAGQGHWEQYF
few NA TRBJ1-1 TRBV28 TGTGCCAGCAGTTTGGGCTCCATGCCCGAAGCTTTCTTT CASSLGSMPEAFF
NA TRBD1 TRBJ2-3 TRBV9 TGTGCCAGCAAGGACAGGGGGATAGATACGCAGTATTTT CASKDRGIDTQYF
NA TRBD2 TRBJ2-6 TRBV28 TGTGCCAGCTCGAACGGGGGGGGCCCCCGGGGAGCCAACGTCCTGACTTTC CASSNGGGPRGANVLTF
NA NA TRBJ1-3 TRBV7-9 TGTGCCAGCAGCTTGCTCTTGGGCAGGTCGGGAAACACCATATATTTT CASSLLLGRSGNTIYF
NA NA TRBJ1-5 TRBV6-5 TGTGCCAGCAGTTTACAGATTAGCAATCAGCCCCAGCATTTT CASSLQISNQPQHF
few NA TRBJ1-4 TRBV28 TGTGCCAGCAGTTTCGGGACTAATGAAAAACTGTTTTTT CASSFGTNEKLFF
NA TRBD2 TRBJ2-3 TRBV4-2 TGTGCCAGCAGCCGAGTAAGCGGGGGGGTGAGGACTAGCACAGATACGCAGTATTTT CASSRVSGGVRTSTDTQYF
NA NA TRBJ2-7 TRBV27 TGTGCCAGCAGTTTAAGCTCCGGGACAAATTACGAGCAGTACTTC CASSLSSGTNYEQYF
NA NA TRBJ1-5 TRBV7-2 TGTGCCAGCAGCTTAACTCGGAGTCAGCCCCAGCATTTT CASSLTRSQPQHF
NA TRBD1 TRBJ1-5 TRBV18 TGTGCCAGCTCAGGAGGGACAGCCAATCAGCCCCAGCATTTT CASSGGTANQPQHF
few NA TRBJ1-2 TRBV9 TGTGCCAGCAGCGGGGCGGGCAGCAACTATGGCTACACCTTC CASSGAGSNYGYTF
NA NA TRBJ1-5 TRBV10-3 TGTGCCATCAGTGAGTCAGAGGGTCAGCCCCAGCATTTT CAISESEGQPQHF
NA NA TRBJ1-1 TRBV21-1 TGTGCCAGCAGCAAAGAGCAAAAGGGGGACACTGAAGCTTTCTTT CASSKEQKGDTEAFF
NA TRBD1 TRBJ1-2 TRBV9 TGTGCCAGCACGACCCGGGACAGGGGTTTCTATGGCTACACCTTC CASTTRDRGFYGYTF
NA TRBD2 TRBJ2-3 TRBV30 TGTGCCTGGAGCTTACCGGGACTAGCTAAAGATACGCAGTATTTT CAWSLPGLAKDTQYF
NA NA TRBJ1-1 TRBV11-3 TGTGCCAGCAGCTTAAACAGGGACACTGAAGCTTTCTTT CASSLNRDTEAFF
NA NA TRBJ1-3 TRBV6-1 TGTGCCAGCACACAGGAGTTCTCTGGAAACACCATATATTTT CASTQEFSGNTIYF
NA TRBD1 TRBJ1-6 TRBV6-1 TGTGCCAGCCTCCGGGACAGGGTTTATTCACCCCTCCACTTT CASLRDRVYSPLHF
NA NA TRBJ1-4 TRBV7-9 TGTGCCAGCAGCTTGTCTGTAGGGGGTGAAAAACTGTTTTTT CASSLSVGGEKLFF
NA NA TRBJ2-1 TRBV19 TGTGCCAGTAGACAGCCCTCACTGGGACAGCGGGCAACCTACAATGAGCAGTTCTTC CASRQPSLGQRATYNEQFF
few NA TRBJ2-3 TRBV5-1 TGCGCCAGCAGCTTGCAGGCTAGCACAGATACGCAGTATTTT CASSLQASTDTQYF
NA NA TRBJ1-3 TRBV6-1 TGTGCCAGCAGTGAAGCTCCAGGGCCTGGAAACACCATATATTTT CASSEAPGPGNTIYF
NA TRBD1 TRBJ2-7 TRBV27 TGTGCCAGCAGTTTCATTGGGACAGGGAACGAGCAGTACTTC CASSFIGTGNEQYF
NA TRBD1 TRBJ1-2 TRBV6-1 TGTGCCAGCGCGGACAGGGGCTTTGGTGGCTACACCTTC CASADRGFGGYTF
NA NA TRBJ1-1 TRBV7-9 TGTGCCAGCAGCTTAGAGAGACAGAGGAACACTGAAGCTTTCTTT CASSLERQRNTEAFF
NA TRBD1 TRBJ1-2 TRBV29-1 TGCAGCGTTGGAAAGGGGGCGGACTATGGCTACACCTTC CSVGKGADYGYTF
once NA TRBJ2-5 TRBV10-3 TGTGCCATAGGGACTGACAAGGAGACCCAGTACTTC CAIGTDKETQYF
NA NA TRBJ1-3 TRBV9 TGTGCCAGCAGTATTCCCCGGGGGGACTCTGGAAACACCATATATTTT CASSIPRGDSGNTIYF
NA TRBD1 TRBJ1-1 TRBV7-3 TGTGCCAGCAGCATAGGGGGCATGAACACTGAAGCTTTCTTT CASSIGGMNTEAFF
NA TRBD1 TRBJ1-1 TRBV10-3 TGTGCCATCAGTGAGTCAGGGGGACAGGGCCCAACGAACACTGAAGCTTTCTTT CAISESGGQGPTNTEAFF
once NA TRBJ2-7 TRBV15 TGTGCCACCAGCAGAGATTGGGTAGAGGACAGTCCCGCATACGAGCAGTACTTC CATSRDWVEDSPAYEQYF
NA NA TRBJ1-2 TRBV4-1 TGCGCCAGCAGCCAACTAGGAACCTATGGCTACACCTTC CASSQLGTYGYTF
NA TRBD1 TRBJ1-1 TRBV2 TGTGCCAGCAGCTCGGCCCGCCGGGACAGGGGGCGGCTCACTGAAGCTTTCTTT CASSSARRDRGRLTEAFF
NA TRBD1 TRBJ1-2 TRBV6-1 TGTGCCCTCAGAGGACAGGGGGACTATGGCTACACCTTC CALRGQGDYGYTF
medium-sized TRBD1 TRBJ2-5 TRBV4-3 TGCGCCAGCAGCCTCGCTCGGTGGGACAGGGGAAGCCAAGAGACCCAGTACTTC CASSLARWDRGSQETQYF
NA NA TRBJ1-6 TRBV5-4 TGTGCCAGCAGCTTGGCGACCTCGGGTGGCTCACCCCTCCACTTT CASSLATSGGSPLHF
once TRBD1 TRBJ1-4 TRBV9 TGTGCCAGCACTCGGGAGGGGGCCCAGACTAATGAAAAACTGTTTTTT CASTREGAQTNEKLFF
NA NA TRBJ1-1 TRBV19 TGTGCCAGTAGTCCCCGGACAATAAACACTGAAGCTTTCTTT CASSPRTINTEAFF
few NA TRBJ2-7 TRBV10-2 TGCGCCAGCAGTGAGTCGACTACCGGGAACTACGAGCAGTACTTC CASSESTTGNYEQYF
NA NA TRBJ1-5 TRBV4-3 TGCGCCAGCAGCCAAGATTATTCGGGGGGGAGCAATCAGCCCCAGCATTTT CASSQDYSGGSNQPQHF
many TRBD1 TRBJ1-1 TRBV4-1 TGCGCCAGCAGCCAACCTAGGGCCCGACAGGGTGGGGAGAACACTGAAGCTTTCTTT CASSQPRARQGGENTEAFF
once NA TRBJ1-6 TRBV10-3 TGTGCCATCAGTGGGCCGGGGGTGCCCCTCCACTTT CAISGPGVPLHF
NA TRBD2 TRBJ2-5 TRBV4-1 TGCGCCAGCAGCCCTTCTGGGAGGGAACAAGAGACCCAGTACTTC CASSPSGREQETQYF
NA NA TRBJ2-3 TRBV7-9 TGTGCCAGCAGGGGCGCCACAGATACGCAGTATTTT CASRGATDTQYF